These 18 T cell receptor beta chains were all obtained from the same sample, sequenced in a study of cytomegalovirus exposure and HLA in healthy donors. TCRdb's table, derived via immunoSEQ multiplex PCR, lists solely in-frame clones and lacks some. The sample lists about 140,000 clones; approximately 85% were seen once. Material: PBMCs. These receptors were collected from a woman in her thirties in good health and CMV-seronegative.

V gene TRBV10-1 combines with J gene TRBJ2-4; 8 nucleotides line up with TRBD1. This CDR3 contains 14 residues. Per the germline V gene, CDR1 is WNHNN and CDR2 is SYGVQD (reference sequence). Trimming removed 7 bases from V and 2 bases from J; junction bases left unmatched: 4. The CDR3 DNA reads as TGCGCCAGCATACAGGGGGTTCCCAAAAACATTCAGTACTTC. Its translation is CASIQGVPKNIQYF.

This clone was counted only a few times. V usage is TRBV9 and J usage is TRBJ2-3; 14 bases are a match to TRBD2. After removal of 2 bases from V and 6 bases from J, the junction contained 5 bases not matched to a gene. The CDR3 covers 16 residues. Germline-derived CDR1 and CDR2 are SGDLS and YYNGEE. CDR3 loop: CASSVRTSGGLDTQYF. The CDR3 bases are TGTGCCAGCAGCGTCCGGACTAGCGGGGGGTTGGATACGCAGTATTTT.

This clone was seen a few times. CDR3 sequence: CASSSRTGGSYGYTF. CDR3 bases: TGTGCCAGCAGCTCCAGGACAGGGGGGAGCTATGGCTACACCTTC. This chain uses TRBV7-9 with TRBJ1-2, with 10 bases aligning to TRBD1. This CDR3 comprises 15 residues. Germline V gives CDR1 SEHNR, CDR2 FQNEAQ (reference sequence). The V and J ends lost 4 bases and 4 bases, in that order; junction bases with no gene match: 6.

The chain joins TRBV14 to TRBJ1-4; D is uncertain. The CDR3 totals 15 residues. Trimming stripped 4 bases from V and 5 bases from J, with 14 bases between. Germline-derived CDR1 and CDR2 are SGHDN and FVKESK. The CDR3 DNA reads TGTGCCAGCAGCCGAGAGAGGGCTCCGAATGAAAAACTGTTTTTT. Protein: CASSRERAPNEKLFF.

The chain links TRBV6-1 to TRBJ1-3; D is uncertain. This CDR3 is built from 13 residues. The germline gives CDR1 MNHNS, CDR2 SASEGT. The V end lost 8 bases, the J end lost 0 bases, and 8 bases lay between the germline ends. In DNA form, the CDR3 reads TGTGCCAGCTCCTTTTCCTCTGGAAACACCATATATTTT. It is translated as CASSFSSGNTIYF.

This clone was seen a single time. V usage is TRBV19 and J usage is TRBJ1-1; no firm D call. V lost 3 bases and J 3 bases, leaving 8 bases between the germline ends. Germline CDR1 and CDR2: LNHDA and SQIVND (reference sequence). This CDR3 has 13 residues. The CDR3 spells CASSMRAHTEAFF. In DNA form, the CDR3 reads TGTGCCAGTAGTATGAGGGCCCACACTGAAGCTTTCTTT.

V and J are TRBV11-3 and TRBJ2-5; 7 nucleotides agree with TRBD2. The CDR3 runs to 13 residues. Trimming removed 5 bases from V and 5 bases from J; junction bases left unmatched: 5. The germline CDR1 and CDR2 sequences are SGHNT and YENEEA. CDR3 in DNA: TGTGCCAGCAGCCCCGGTAGCGGGGAGACCCAGTACTTC. Protein: CASSPGSGETQYF.

The chain carries TRBV5-4 and TRBJ1-3; TRBD1 might be the D (5 bases). The CDR3 has 16 residues. V gave up 6 bases and J gave up 0 bases, with 16 bases separating them. Germline lookup yields CDR1 SGHNT and CDR2 YYREEE (reference sequence). CDR3 nucleotides: TGTGCCAGCACCCCCAATGGGGGGTCCTCTGGAAACACCATATATTTT. It specifies CASTPNGGSSGNTIYF. The entire variable domain, with the rest obtained from reference TRBV5-4 and TRBJ1-3, is as follows: ETGVTQSPTHLIKTRGQQVTLRCSSQSGHNTVSWYQQALGQGPQFIFQYYREEENGRGNFPPRFSGLQFPNYSSELNVNALELDDSALYLCASTPNGGSSGNTIYFGEGSWLTVV.

This chain links TRBV15 with TRBJ2-6; D is uncertain. The CDR3 extends over 14 amino acids. Trimming shortened V by 8 bases and J by 0 bases, and 8 bases separated the two germline ends. The germline gives CDR1 LNHNV, CDR2 YYDKDF (reference sequence). CDR3 in amino acids: CATLLSSGANVLTF. The CDR3 DNA follows: TGTGCCACCCTACTGAGCTCTGGGGCCAACGTCCTGACTTTC.

The rearrangement joins TRBV18 to TRBJ1-1; D is unresolved. The CDR3 loop spans 13 amino acids. CDR1 is KGHSH, CDR2 LQKENI, per germline. The V end was cut by 5 bases, the J end by 1 base, with 8 bases between. CDR3 sequence: CASSSQANTEAFF. DNA of the CDR3: TGTGCCAGCTCATCTCAAGCGAACACTGAAGCTTTCTTT. Variable domain in full (rest from reference TRBV18 and TRBJ1-1): NAGVMQNPRHLVRRRGQEARLRCSPMKGHSHVYWYRQLPEEGLKFMVYLQKENIIDESGMPKERFSAEFPKEGPSILRIQQVVRGDSAAYFCASSSQANTEAFFGQGTRLTVV.

The rearrangement uses TRBV6-6 and TRBJ2-3, with TRBD2 matching 11 bases. The CDR3 runs 15 residues. The V segment lost 7 bases and the J segment 1 base; nucleotides outside the gene matches: 4. From germline, CDR1 is MNHNY and CDR2 SVGAGI (reference sequence). The chain's CDR3 is CASIGLAGRTDTQYF. DNA for the CDR3: TGTGCCAGCATAGGACTAGCGGGTCGCACAGATACGCAGTATTTT.

The J gene is TRBJ2-3, the V gene TRBV5-1; 11 nucleotides match TRBD2. Germline lookup yields CDR1 SGHRS and CDR2 YFSETQ. The CDR3 totals 17 residues. With 4 bases clipped from V and 2 bases from J, the junction kept 9 bases outside the gene matches. The CDR3 spells CASSRALAGGTTDTQYF. CDR3 nucleotides: TGCGCCAGCAGCCGGGCCCTAGCGGGGGGAACCACAGATACGCAGTATTTT.

J is TRBJ2-2 and V is TRBV7-9; D perhaps matches TRBD2 (5 bases). The CDR3 loop spans 15 amino acids. Deletions cut 2 bases from V and 0 bases from J, with 7 bases between. Germline V gives CDR1 SEHNR, CDR2 FQNEAQ (reference sequence). CDR3 nucleotides: TGTGCCAGCAGCTTAACGGGGACGAACACCGGGGAGCTGTTTTTT. This encodes CASSLTGTNTGELFF.

The J gene is TRBJ2-7, the V gene TRBV7-2; D unresolved. V lost 2 bases, J lost 1 base, and 9 bases lay in between. In germline, CDR1 is SGHTA, CDR2 FQGNSA. The CDR3 is 14 amino acids. CDR3 DNA sequence: TGTGCCAGCAGCTTATCTGAGATTTCCTACGAGCAGTACTTC. Translated, it gives CASSLSEISYEQYF.

The gene calls are TRBV19 and TRBJ1-5; 10 bases agree with TRBD1. The CDR3 is made up of 13 amino acids. J was trimmed by 7 bases and V by 7 bases; bases with no gene match: 4. Germline V lookup: CDR1 LNHDA, CDR2 SQIVND (reference sequence). This CDR3 is CASTRTGGQPQHF. As DNA, the CDR3 is TGTGCCAGTACCCGGACAGGGGGACAGCCCCAGCATTTT. The full variable domain, completed using reference TRBV19 and TRBJ1-5, is DGGITQSPKYLFRKEGQNVTLSCEQNLNHDAMYWYRQDPGQGLRLIYYSQIVNDFQKGDIAEGYSVSREKKESFPLTVTSAQKNPTAFYLCASTRTGGQPQHFGDGTRLSIL.

This chain joins TRBV5-5 and TRBJ1-5; TRBD1 might be the D (5 bases). The CDR3 length is 13 residues. The V end was cut by 4 bases, the J end by 9 bases, with 14 bases between. Germline lookup yields CDR1 SGHKS and CDR2 YYEKEE (reference sequence). CDR3 sequence reads: CASSPQGDRPQHF. The CDR3 DNA reads as TGTGCCAGCAGCCCGCAGGGTGACCGGCCCCAGCATTTT. The variable domain in full, with the rest retrieved from reference TRBV5-5 and TRBJ1-5, is DAGVTQSPTHLIKTRGQQVTLRCSPISGHKSVSWYQQVLGQGPQFIFQYYEKEERGRGNFPDRFSARQFPNYSSELNVNALLLGDSALYLCASSPQGDRPQHFGDGTRLSIL.

The chain has TRBV9 and TRBJ2-1, with 11 positions matching TRBD2. The germline V gene has CDR1 SGDLS and CDR2 YYNGEE. The CDR3 consists of 17 residues. V was pared by 4 bases and J by 8 bases, with 14 bases of the junction left unmatched. For the CDR3, the DNA is TGTGCCAGCAGCCCCTCACACCTAGCGGGGGGAGGGTATGAGCAGTTCTTC. It encodes CASSPSHLAGGGYEQFF.

This clone was seen just once. The rearrangement links TRBV6-5 to TRBJ1-2; 8 positions agree with TRBD1. The trim removed 6 bases at V and 3 bases at J, leaving 3 bases unmatched. Germline values: CDR1 MNHEY, CDR2 SVGAGI. The CDR3 has 13 residues. CDR3 in amino acids: CASSRQGYYGYTF. The CDR3 DNA reads TGTGCCAGCAGCAGACAGGGGTACTATGGCTACACCTTC.